The 3 T cell receptor beta chains presented below share a single source sample, sequenced in a study of cytomegalovirus exposure and HLA in healthy donors (dated by TCRdb to about 2017). The library came from the immunoSEQ multiplex PCR assay. A mixture of 60 forward primers for TCR Vbeta segments and 13 reverse primers for TCR Jbeta segments was used in the multiplex PCR. The clones in this table, taken by TCRdb from immuneACCESS, are in-frame only. Not every clone is retained; where verified, under half of the shortfall comes from an unresolved V gene, and the cause of the rest is unknown. This sample is represented by over 150,000 clones; 60% to 80% of them were singletons. Clones ranked in the top ten supply around 3.4% of the sample. Sequenced material: PBMCs. Receptor source: a man aged 30 to 45 in good health and CMV-seropositive.

This sequence joins TRBV9 and TRBJ1-6; perhaps TRBD1 as D (5 bases). Germline assignment: CDR1 SGDLS and CDR2 YYNGEE. There are 15 residues in the CDR3. Trimming pared 4 bases from V and 8 bases from J, leaving 16 bases between. The CDR3 loop reads CASSPTRGGYSPLHF. CDR3 bases: TGTGCCAGCAGCCCGACCCGGGGGGGATATTCACCCCTCCACTTT.

The chain combines TRBV4-1 with TRBJ1-1, with 7 bases identical to TRBD1. Germline V lookup: CDR1 MGHRA, CDR2 YSYEKL. CDR3 length: 18 residues. V gave up 2 bases and J gave up 3 bases; unmatched junction bases: 15. The DNA for the CDR3 is TGCGCCAGCAGCCAACCGACAGGGAAAAATGTGCGGGACACTGAAGCTTTCTTT. Amino acid sequence: CASSQPTGKNVRDTEAFF.

V is TRBV21-1 and J is TRBJ2-7; the table's TRBD2 call for D was not verified on the DNA. TRBV21-1 is flagged as a pseudogene. This CDR3 contains 15 residues. CDR3 sequence (DNA): TGTGCCAGCAGCAAAGAGCGCGGGGGGGCGAGGGAGCAGTACTTC. As protein: CASSKERGGAREQYF.